This TCR beta chain was sequenced during a study of cytomegalovirus exposure and HLA in healthy donors. Study findings and constraints: Rarity characterized most TCR sequences, yet some public TCRs appeared in many donors.

V shed 2 bases, J shed 4 bases, and the junction held 7 bases outside the gene matches. Germline V gene sequence: CDR1 SGHTA, CDR2 FQGNSA. There are 17 residues in the CDR3. Comment on this clone: The antigen remains undetermined.

The study ran its PCR with 60 Vbeta and 13 Jbeta primers. Measured with immunoSEQ multiplex PCR; TCRdb has only the in-frame clones, and not every one. The repertoire table contains roughly 140,000 clones. The J gene is TRBJ2-1, the V gene TRBV7-2; TRBD1 matches at 11 bases. Sequencing was done on a sample of PBMCs. The clonotype originates from a man aged 35 to 55 in good health and CMV-seronegative. CDR3 sequence (DNA): TGTGCCAGCAGCTTATCAGGACAGGGGGCGGGGTACAATGAGCAGTTCTTC. Its protein product is CASSLSGQGAGYNEQFF.